The rows below give T cell receptor beta chains drawn from one sample of a study of glioma-infiltrating T cells after dendritic cell vaccination. The protocol was immunoSEQ multiplex PCR, while the TCRdb copy is restricted to in-frame clones and leaves out a portion. The table includes about 65,000 clones, approximately 86% detected once. This material consisted of blood, taken after dendritic cell vaccination. The receptor set was obtained from a human donor with glioblastoma. The CDR3 runs from the conserved cysteine through the conserved F or W. The D gene is left open where the match is weak. Size is omitted from some rows. Given values are once, few, many or a class for expanded clones.

size,V,D,J,DNA,CDR3
NA,TRBV9,NA,TRBJ1-2,TGTGCCAGCAGCGTCTTAGACAGGCCAACGGGCTATGGCTACACCTTC,CASSVLDRPTGYGYTF
NA,TRBV15,NA,TRBJ1-3,TGTGCCACCAGCAGAAGAACATCAGTCTTAGGAAACACCATATATTTT,CATSRRTSVLGNTIYF
once,TRBV5-4,NA,TRBJ2-7,TGTGCCAGCAGGGCGACACCACAATCCTACGAGCAGTACTTC,CASRATPQSYEQYF
NA,TRBV19,TRBD1,TRBJ1-2,TGTGCCAGTAGTCGCCGACGGGACAGGGAGAACTATGGCTACACCTTC,CASSRRRDRENYGYTF
NA,TRBV27,NA,TRBJ2-5,TGTGCCAGCAGTCTAGGGGGGACCCAGTACTTC,CASSLGGTQYF
NA,TRBV7-2,TRBD1,TRBJ1-1,TGTGCCAGCAGCTTAGTTCCGATACAGGGGACTTACACTGAAGCTTTCTTT,CASSLVPIQGTYTEAFF
NA,TRBV11-3,TRBD1,TRBJ1-1,TGTGCCAGCAGCTTTTACAGGGGTACTGAAGCTTTCTTT,CASSFYRGTEAFF
NA,TRBV9,NA,TRBJ2-3,TGTGCCAGCAGCGTAGGGGCTGGGGGGGCCATAGATACGCAGTATTTT,CASSVGAGGAIDTQYF
NA,TRBV18,NA,TRBJ2-7,TGTGCCAGCTCACCGCTCCAGGTTGCTTCCTACGAGCAGTACTTC,CASSPLQVASYEQYF
NA,TRBV25-1,TRBD1,TRBJ1-3,TGTGCCAGCAACAGGGGCCCTGGAAACACCATATATTTT,CASNRGPGNTIYF
NA,TRBV5-1,NA,TRBJ1-2,TGCGCCAGCAACGCGGGGGGCGGCTATGGCTACACCTTC,CASNAGGGYGYTF
NA,TRBV27,NA,TRBJ2-3,TGTGCCAGCAGGGCAGGAGGCTTTAGCACAGATACGCAGTATTTT,CASRAGGFSTDTQYF
NA,TRBV5-1,TRBD2,TRBJ2-7,TGCGCCAGCAGGCCTAGGACTAGCGGGACCTACGAGCAGTACTTC,CASRPRTSGTYEQYF
NA,TRBV5-1,TRBD2,TRBJ2-1,TGCGCCAGCAGCCCAGGACTAGCGGGAGTCTCCTACAATGAGCAGTTCTTC,CASSPGLAGVSYNEQFF
NA,TRBV14,NA,TRBJ2-7,TGTGCCAGCAGCCAAGATATTGGGCCGAGCTCCTTTCTGGACTTC,CASSQDIGPSSFLDF
once,TRBV30,TRBD1,TRBJ1-2,TGTGCCTGGGGGACAGCCTATGGCTACACCTTC,CAWGTAYGYTF
NA,TRBV10-3,NA,TRBJ1-2,TGTGCCATCAGTGAGTCTGGGCAGGGCTACACCTTC,CAISESGQGYTF
NA,TRBV18,TRBD1,TRBJ1-1,TGTGCCAGCTCACCGCGGGACAGGGAGGCTTTCTTT,CASSPRDREAFF
once,TRBV7-2,TRBD1,TRBJ1-2,TGTGCCAGCAGCAAGACAGGGGGCGCGTCCTACTATGGCTACACCTTC,CASSKTGGASYYGYTF
NA,TRBV5-1,TRBD1,TRBJ2-3,TGCGCCAGCACAGGACAGGGGGGGGGCACAGATACGCAGTATTTT,CASTGQGGGTDTQYF
NA,TRBV4-3,TRBD2,TRBJ2-2,TGCGCCAGCAGCCAAGATCCTAGCGGGAGGGCCGCCGGGGAGCTGTTTTTT,CASSQDPSGRAAGELFF
NA,TRBV27,NA,TRBJ1-1,TGTGCCAGCAGACGACCCCAGGGGATGAACACTGAAGCTTTCTTT,CASRRPQGMNTEAFF
NA,TRBV30,TRBD1,TRBJ1-1,TGTGCCTGGAAGGGACAGACCTACACTGAAGCTTTCTTT,CAWKGQTYTEAFF
NA,TRBV29-1,NA,TRBJ1-1,TGCAGCGTTGATTCGGGGGGCGCGAGTGAAGCTTTCTTT,CSVDSGGASEAFF
NA,TRBV11-3,TRBD1,TRBJ2-2,TGTGCCAGCAGCTCGGACAGGGCGAACACCGGGGAGCTGTTTTTT,CASSSDRANTGELFF
NA,TRBV5-4,TRBD2,TRBJ2-3,TGTGCCAGCAGCTTCCTAGCGGATACAGATACGCAGTATTTT,CASSFLADTDTQYF
NA,TRBV6-5,TRBD1,TRBJ1-5,TGTGCCAGCAGTTTGGACAGGAAGGATCAGCCCCAGCATTTT,CASSLDRKDQPQHF
once,TRBV7-2,NA,TRBJ2-4,TGTGCCAGCAGCTCCTCCCAGGACATAGCCAAAAACATTCAGTACTTC,CASSSSQDIAKNIQYF
NA,TRBV6-5,TRBD1,TRBJ1-2,TGTGCCAGCAGTTACACCGCCGGGACAGGGGAATATGGCTACACCTTC,CASSYTAGTGEYGYTF
NA,TRBV29-1,TRBD1,TRBJ2-5,TGCAGCGGGAGGGACAGGGGAGGCCAAGAGACCCAGTACTTC,CSGRDRGGQETQYF
NA,TRBV15,TRBD2,TRBJ2-7,TGTGCCACTAGCACGGGGGGGACCTACGAGCAGTACTTC,CATSTGGTYEQYF
NA,TRBV7-8,TRBD1,TRBJ1-5,TGTGCCAGCAGCTTAGCGTATAACAGGGACAGGGCGGGCAATCAGCCCCAGCATTTT,CASSLAYNRDRAGNQPQHF
NA,TRBV9,NA,TRBJ2-7,TGTGCCAGCAGCGCTGGACAGACCTACGAGCAGTACTTC,CASSAGQTYEQYF
once,TRBV2,NA,TRBJ1-3,TGTGCCAGCAGTCCAGTCCTAACAGGCGCTGGAAACACCATATATTTT,CASSPVLTGAGNTIYF
NA,TRBV27,NA,TRBJ2-2,TGTGCCAGCAGTTTACAAGTTTGGGGGAGGCAGAGCGGGGAGCTGTTTTTT,CASSLQVWGRQSGELFF
NA,TRBV5-1,NA,TRBJ2-7,TGCGCCAGCAGCTTGGACCCCACTACCTACGAGCAGTACTTC,CASSLDPTTYEQYF
once,TRBV7-9,NA,TRBJ1-2,TGTGCCAGCAGCAACACGGGGGGTGTTGGCTACACCTTC,CASSNTGGVGYTF
NA,TRBV18,TRBD1,TRBJ1-6,TGTGCCAGCTCACCGTTACAGGGGACAAATTCACCCCTCCACTTT,CASSPLQGTNSPLHF
NA,TRBV5-1,TRBD1,TRBJ1-4,TGCGCCAGCAGCCCGGGACAGGGTGAAGCTAATGAAAAACTGTTTTTT,CASSPGQGEANEKLFF
NA,TRBV5-1,TRBD2,TRBJ2-2,TGCGCCAGTCGGACTAGCGGGAGGGCGGACACCGGGGAGCTGTTTTTT,CASRTSGRADTGELFF
NA,TRBV11-3,TRBD1,TRBJ2-7,TGTGCCAGCAGCTTAGTGGTGCAGCGAGGGGGCGGCGACGAGCAGTACTTC,CASSLVVQRGGGDEQYF
NA,TRBV4-2,TRBD2,TRBJ2-1,TGTGCCAGCAGCCAAGTCAGCGGGATGTCCAATGAGCAGTTCTTC,CASSQVSGMSNEQFF
NA,TRBV15,NA,TRBJ1-6,TGTGCCACCAGCAGAGATCGACACCCTAACGGTTCACCCCTCCACTTT,CATSRDRHPNGSPLHF
once,TRBV12-5,NA,TRBJ1-2,TGTGCTAGTGGCCAGGGGTTAAGCTATGGCTACACCTTC,CASGQGLSYGYTF
NA,TRBV7-9,NA,TRBJ2-7,TGTGCCAGCAGCCGACAGGTTACCTACGAGCAGTACTTC,CASSRQVTYEQYF
NA,TRBV11-3,TRBD1,TRBJ2-7,TGTGCCAGCAGCCCGGGACAGACCTACGAGCAGTACTTC,CASSPGQTYEQYF
NA,TRBV12-5,NA,TRBJ1-5,TGTGCTAGTGACCTCCAGGGATTGGAGCCCCAGCATTTT,CASDLQGLEPQHF
NA,TRBV9,NA,TRBJ2-1,TGTGCCAGCAGCGTAGGTTCAGGGTACAATGAGCAGTTCTTC,CASSVGSGYNEQFF
NA,TRBV11-3,NA,TRBJ2-5,TGTGCCAGCAGCTTAGGGTACAGGGATTGGCAAGAGACCCAGTACTTC,CASSLGYRDWQETQYF
NA,TRBV5-4,NA,TRBJ1-2,TGTGCCAGCAGCTCGGGTAAGACGTATGGCTACACCTTC,CASSSGKTYGYTF
NA,TRBV6-5,TRBD1,TRBJ1-5,TGTGCCAGCAGTCCTACAGGGGGCAGTAATCAGCCCCAGCATTTT,CASSPTGGSNQPQHF
NA,TRBV12-1,NA,TRBJ1-2,TGTGCCAGCAGCTTTAGAGGGGGTTTCGCCTATGGCTACACCTTC,CASSFRGGFAYGYTF
NA,TRBV7-2,TRBD1,TRBJ2-5,TGTGCCAGCAGCTACGACAGGGCCATAGAGACCCAGTACTTC,CASSYDRAIETQYF
NA,TRBV11-2,NA,TRBJ1-2,TGTGCCAGCAGCTTAGGTCGGGACTATGGCTACACCTTC,CASSLGRDYGYTF